This T cell receptor beta chain is from a study of monozygotic twins with inflammatory bowel disease. Germline V gene data show CDR1 as SQVTM and CDR2 as ANQGSEA. The CDR3 consists of 15 residues. TCRdb reprocessed the 5' RACE reads, with one entry per CDR3 protein and no DNA. Its table lists some 170,000 distinct CDR3 sequences. The sequencing sample was made of blood. The TCR was taken from a human donor with ulcerative colitis or Crohn's disease, or a healthy co-twin of an affected twin (not recorded which). V usage is TRBV29-1 and J usage is TRBJ1-5; TCRdb proposes TRBD1, but this gene call is untestable without DNA. The CDR3 reads CSVEPTGGRVQPQHF. Together with reference TRBV29-1 and TRBJ1-5, the CDR3 gives the full variable domain: SAVISQKPSRDICQRGTSLTIQCQVDSQVTMMFWYRQQPGQSLTLIATANQGSEATYESGFVIDKFPISRPNLTFSTLTVSNMSPEDSSIYLCSVEPTGGRVQPQHFGDGTRLSIL.